A single sample is the source of the 28 T cell receptor beta chains below, sequenced in a study of blood T cell repertoires in COVID-19. Generated by immunoSEQ multiplex PCR, the TCRdb table keeps only in-frame clones and is missing some. This sample yields some 180,000 clones, of which around 90% are seen a single time; 0.45% to 0.65% belongs to the top ten. Sequenced: peripheral blood. The receptors were sampled from a man in his fifties with acute or convalescent COVID-19.

This rearrangement joins TRBV30 to TRBJ2-3; TRBD1 might be the D (6 bases). The germline V and J ends were trimmed by 5 bases and 5 bases, with 20 bases remaining between them. The CDR3 contains 15 residues. Germline lookup yields CDR1 GTSNPN and CDR2 SVGIG (reference sequence). CDR3 loop: CAWGRGLALGDTQYF. The CDR3 DNA sequence: TGTGCCTGGGGCAGGGGATTAGCTTTAGGAGATACGCAGTATTTT.

The V gene is TRBV5-6, the J gene TRBJ1-1; 7 positions agree with TRBD1. Germline assignment: CDR1 SGHDT and CDR2 YYEEEE. The CDR3 extends over 15 amino acids. J was trimmed by 4 bases and V by 4 bases; bases with no gene match: 10. In DNA form, the CDR3 reads TGTGCCAGCAGCGAACAAACACAGGGGATCACTGAAGCTTTCTTT. Its translation is CASSEQTQGITEAFF. Looking up the rest from reference TRBV5-6 and TRBJ1-1 gives the full variable domain: DAGVTQSPTHLIKTRGQQVTLRCSPKSGHDTVSWYQQALGQGPQFIFQYYEEEERQRGNFPDRFSGHQFPNYSSELNVNALLLGDSALYLCASSEQTQGITEAFFGQGTRLTVV.

This chain joins TRBV4-1 and TRBJ2-2; 8 positions match TRBD2. V was pared by 3 bases and J by 0 bases, with 3 bases of the junction left unmatched. Germline CDR1 MGHRA, CDR2 YSYEKL. CDR3 size: 16 residues. The DNA for the CDR3 is TGCGCCAGCAGCCACCTACTAGCGGCGAACACCGGGGAGCTGTTTTTT. It encodes CASSHLLAANTGELFF.

The chain employs TRBV7-9 and TRBJ1-6; D uncertain. Trimming left V 8 bases short and J 1 base short, with 12 bases between. Per germline, CDR1 SEHNR and CDR2 FQNEAQ (reference sequence). There are 15 residues in the CDR3. The chain's CDR3 is CASGPGMSYNSPLHF. The CDR3 DNA sequence: TGTGCCAGCGGCCCGGGGATGTCCTATAATTCACCCCTCCACTTT.

The J gene is TRBJ2-2, the V gene TRBV19; a possible D gene is TRBD1 (6 bases). The CDR3 runs to 14 residues. Germline-derived CDR1 and CDR2 are LNHDA and SQIVND (reference sequence). The V gene lost 6 bases and the J gene lost 0 bases, with 8 bases spanning the gap. In nucleotides, the CDR3 is TGTGCCAGTAGCAGGGGTCCGAACACCGGGGAGCTGTTTTTT. Its translation is CASSRGPNTGELFF.

The genes are TRBV7-2 and TRBJ1-1, with 10 bases fitting TRBD1. Germline CDR1 and CDR2: SGHTA and FQGNSA. This CDR3 is built from 16 residues. V lost 5 bases and J lost 0; bases outside the gene matches: 6. For the CDR3, the DNA is TGTGCCAGCAGCCCCGGGACAGGGGTAGTGAACACTGAAGCTTTCTTT. It yields the protein CASSPGTGVVNTEAFF.

The rearrangement joins TRBV10-3 to TRBJ1-2, with 8 bases lining up with TRBD1. This CDR3 spans 18 amino acids. V lost 0 bases, J lost 4 bases, and 13 bases stayed unmatched. Germline V CDR1 and CDR2: ENHRY, SYGVKD. The CDR3 region is CAISESARGQGAGYGYTF. Here the CDR3 DNA reads TGTGCCATCAGTGAGTCGGCCCGCGGGCAGGGGGCGGGCTATGGCTACACCTTC.

The gene calls are TRBV10-3 and TRBJ1-5, with D perhaps TRBD1 (5 bases). Trimming left V 4 bases short and J 5 bases short, with 12 bases between. Per germline, CDR1 ENHRY and CDR2 SYGVKD. This CDR3 comprises 14 residues. CDR3 nucleotide sequence: TGTGCCATCAGTGGTGGGGGAGGGCATCAGCCCCAGCATTTT. As protein: CAISGGGGHQPQHF.

CDR3: CASNSGQGGSRTEAFF. The CDR3 DNA is TGTGCCAGCAACTCCGGACAGGGTGGGTCCAGGACTGAAGCTTTCTTT. This chain uses TRBV5-8 with TRBJ1-1; 8 nucleotides match TRBD1. Trimming cost V 6 bases and J 5 bases; bases outside gene matches: 15. This CDR3 contains 16 residues. Germline CDR1 reads SGHTS; CDR2 reads YDEGEE. The whole variable domain, remainder taken from reference TRBV5-8 and TRBJ1-1, is EAGVTQSPTHLIKTRGQQATLRCSPISGHTSVYWYQQALGLGLQFLLWYDEGEERNRGNFPPRFSGRQFPNYSSELNVNALELEDSALYLCASNSGQGGSRTEAFFGQGTRLTVV.

The chain links TRBV25-1 to TRBJ1-6; weak D call: TRBD1 (6 bases). CDR1 is MGHDK, CDR2 SYGVNS, per germline. The CDR3 is 14 amino acids. V shed 6 bases and J shed 6 bases, with 12 bases lying between them. The CDR3 loop reads CASRSTGPNSPLHF. The CDR3 nucleotides are TGTGCCAGCAGGTCGACAGGACCTAATTCACCCCTCCACTTT.

CDR3 protein: CASSPTTGFSTEAFF. The CDR3 nucleotides read TGTGCCAGCTCACCGACGACAGGGTTCAGCACTGAAGCTTTCTTT. The rearrangement links TRBV18 to TRBJ1-1; 7 positions agree with TRBD1. CDR3 size: 15 residues. Germline assignment: CDR1 KGHSH and CDR2 LQKENI. V trimming: 3 bases; J trimming: 4 bases; junction bases outside the gene matches: 8.

This chain uses TRBV5-1 with TRBJ1-2, with 7 bases fitting TRBD1. Germline CDR1 SGHRS, CDR2 YFSETQ. CDR3 length: 15 amino acids. Germline trimming cut 4 bases from V and 4 bases from J; bases unmatched to any gene: 10. The CDR3 here is CASSTRTGGTYGYTF. DNA for the CDR3: TGCGCCAGCAGCACCAGGACAGGAGGCACCTATGGCTACACCTTC.

This clone was seen a single time. J is TRBJ1-1 and V is TRBV19, with 7 bases aligning to TRBD1. V shed 7 bases, J shed 7 bases, and the junction held 9 bases outside the gene matches. The CDR3 has 13 amino acids. The V gene's germline CDR1 is LNHDA and CDR2 SQIVND (reference sequence). The DNA of the CDR3 is TGTGCCAGTATTGGCCGGGGACAGAGTGAAGCTTTCTTT. It translates to CASIGRGQSEAFF. Looking up the rest from reference TRBV19 and TRBJ1-1 gives the full variable domain: DGGITQSPKYLFRKEGQNVTLSCEQNLNHDAMYWYRQDPGQGLRLIYYSQIVNDFQKGDIAEGYSVSREKKESFPLTVTSAQKNPTAFYLCASIGRGQSEAFFGQGTRLTVV.

This chain uses TRBV5-1 with TRBJ1-6, with a tentative D call TRBD1 (6 bases). CDR1 is SGHRS and CDR2 is YFSETQ in the germline V gene. V lost 0 bases to trimming and J lost 6 bases, with 10 bases between them. The CDR3 length is 15 residues. The CDR3 spells CASSLEARGNSPLHF. The CDR3 DNA reads TGCGCCAGCAGCTTGGAAGCCAGGGGTAATTCACCCCTCCACTTT.

This clone was counted once. The sample contains more than one DNA sequence encoding this CDR3. CDR3 residues: CASGTSNTGELFF. The CDR3 nucleotides are TGTGCCAGCGGGACTTCCAACACCGGGGAGCTGTTTTTT. The gene calls are TRBV28 and TRBJ2-2, with a possible D match to TRBD2 (6 bases). V lost 8 bases and J 2 bases, leaving 9 bases between the germline ends. CDR1 is MDHEN and CDR2 is SYDVKM in the germline V gene. This CDR3 is 13 amino acids long.

J is TRBJ1-4 and V is TRBV18; the match to TRBD1 covers 9 bases. The CDR3 is made up of 16 amino acids. J lost 2 bases, V lost 5 bases, and 6 bases had no gene match. Per germline, CDR1 KGHSH and CDR2 LQKENI. The DNA for the CDR3 is TGTGCCAGCTCATCCTCCGGGACAGGGACTAATGAAAAACTGTTTTTT. It is translated as CASSSSGTGTNEKLFF.

V usage is TRBV7-2 and J usage is TRBJ2-3, with D maybe TRBD2 (7 bases). Germline lookup yields CDR1 SGHTA and CDR2 FQGNSA. CDR3 length: 17 residues. Trimming left V 0 bases short and J 0 bases short, with 13 bases between. In DNA, the CDR3 is TGTGCCAGCAGCTTAGCGGGGGGGCCGTATAGCACAGATACGCAGTATTTT. Translation gives CASSLAGGPYSTDTQYF.

This chain joins TRBV28 and TRBJ1-4; weak D call: TRBD1 (6 bases). The CDR3 is made up of 15 amino acids. The V gene's germline CDR1 is MDHEN and CDR2 SYDVKM. Trimming stripped 2 bases from V and 5 bases from J, with 12 bases between. CDR3 sequence: CASSLRGTANEKLFF. In DNA form, the CDR3 reads TGTGCCAGCAGTTTAAGGGGGACGGCGAATGAAAAACTGTTTTTT. Full variable domain (outside the CDR3, taken from reference TRBV28 and TRBJ1-4): DVKVTQSSRYLVKRTGEKVFLECVQDMDHENMFWYRQDPGLGLRLIYFSYDVKMKEKGDIPEGYSVSREKKERFSLILESASTNQTSMYLCASSLRGTANEKLFFGSGTQLSVL.

J is TRBJ1-5 and V is TRBV5-6; TRBD1 might be the D (5 bases). V lost 4 bases to trimming and J lost 1 base, with 15 bases between them. This CDR3 spans 16 amino acids. Germline V gene data show CDR1 as SGHDT and CDR2 as YYEEEE. The CDR3 loop reads CASSQMGGGSNQPQHF. CDR3 in DNA: TGTGCCAGCAGCCAAATGGGGGGAGGAAGCAATCAGCCCCAGCATTTT.

The V and J genes are TRBV7-6 and TRBJ2-5; no definite D call. CDR3 length: 11 amino acids. V lost 3 bases to trimming and J lost 5 bases, with 4 bases between them. Germline CDR1 and CDR2: SGHVS and FNYEAQ. For the CDR3, the DNA is TGTGCCAGCAGCTTTATGGAGACCCAGTACTTC. Translation gives CASSFMETQYF.

The V gene is TRBV5-1, the J gene TRBJ2-1; 14 bases align to TRBD2. Germline V gene sequence: CDR1 SGHRS, CDR2 YFSETQ. V shed 0 bases, J shed 13 bases, and the junction held 6 bases outside the gene matches. This CDR3 is 15 amino acids long. The DNA of the CDR3 is TGCGCCAGCAGCTTGGGACTAGCGGGAGGGCTTGAACAGTTCTTC. It is translated as CASSLGLAGGLEQFF.

V gene TRBV10-3 combines with J gene TRBJ2-2, with 7 bases fitting TRBD1. Trimming removed 10 bases from V and 2 bases from J; junction bases left unmatched: 7. Germline V gene sequence: CDR1 ENHRY, CDR2 SYGVKD. This CDR3 has 14 residues. CDR3 in amino acids: CANSGTENTGELFF. For the CDR3, the DNA is TGTGCCAACTCCGGGACAGAAAACACCGGGGAGCTGTTTTTT.

The rearrangement uses TRBV5-1 and TRBJ2-3; perhaps TRBD2 as D (5 bases). The CDR3 has 15 amino acids. The V gene's germline CDR1 is SGHRS and CDR2 YFSETQ. V dropped 1 base and J dropped 4 bases, with 13 bases sitting between them. The CDR3 coding sequence is TGCGCCAGCAGCTTGATGCGAGCGGTCGCAGATACGCAGTATTTT. Amino acids: CASSLMRAVADTQYF.

The chain employs TRBV30 and TRBJ2-1; 7 bases are shared with TRBD2. The CDR3 runs 13 residues. Germline lookup yields CDR1 GTSNPN and CDR2 SVGIG (reference sequence). The junction had 10 bases not matched to a gene; V was cut back by 5 bases and J by 9 bases. Written as DNA, the CDR3 is TGTGCCTGGTTATCGGCGGGAGCTGGTGAGCAGTTCTTC. The encoded protein is CAWLSAGAGEQFF.

V and J are TRBV5-1 and TRBJ2-2; perhaps TRBD1 as D (6 bases). This CDR3 has 14 residues. V was shortened by 2 bases and J by 4 bases, with 9 bases between the two germline ends. The germline V gene has CDR1 SGHRS and CDR2 YFSETQ. Here the CDR3 reads CASSFGQPTGELFF. For the CDR3, the DNA is TGCGCCAGCAGCTTCGGACAGCCCACCGGGGAGCTGTTTTTT. Drawing the rest from reference TRBV5-1 and TRBJ2-2, the complete variable domain is KAGVTQTPRYLIKTRGQQVTLSCSPISGHRSVSWYQQTPGQGLQFLFEYFSETQRNKGNFPGRFSGRQFSNSRSEMNVSTLELGDSALYLCASSFGQPTGELFFGEGSRLTVL.

The gene calls are TRBV5-4 and TRBJ2-7, with a weak D call TRBD2 (6 bases). Germline CDR1 is SGHNT and CDR2 is YYREEE (reference sequence). This CDR3 contains 15 residues. V was pared by 4 bases and J by 4 bases, with 18 bases between. CDR3 sequence reads: CASSPEVGRGYEQYF. The CDR3 coding sequence is TGTGCCAGCAGCCCGGAAGTCGGGAGAGGATACGAGCAGTACTTC. Complete variable domain (other parts from reference TRBV5-4 and TRBJ2-7): ETGVTQSPTHLIKTRGQQVTLRCSSQSGHNTVSWYQQALGQGPQFIFQYYREEENGRGNFPPRFSGLQFPNYSSELNVNALELDDSALYLCASSPEVGRGYEQYFGPGTRLTVT.

The gene calls are TRBV7-2 and TRBJ2-5; a weak D match, TRBD2 (7 bases). Trimming took 3 bases from V and 2 from J, leaving 13 bases between them. This CDR3 has 15 residues. CDR1 and CDR2 from the germline V gene are SGHTA and FQGNSA. The CDR3, as DNA: TGTGCCAGCAGCTTTAGGGGGACTACGCAAGAGACCCAGTACTTC. Translation: CASSFRGTTQETQYF.

This clone came up once. The chain has TRBV5-4 and TRBJ2-3; perhaps TRBD2 as D (6 bases). The CDR3 extends over 15 amino acids. Trimming took 0 bases from V and 6 from J, leaving 14 bases between them. Germline V gives CDR1 SGHNT, CDR2 YYREEE (reference sequence). CDR3 DNA sequence: TGTGCCAGCAGCTTGGAGGGACTGGCCAGGGATACGCAGTATTTT. Translation gives CASSLEGLARDTQYF.